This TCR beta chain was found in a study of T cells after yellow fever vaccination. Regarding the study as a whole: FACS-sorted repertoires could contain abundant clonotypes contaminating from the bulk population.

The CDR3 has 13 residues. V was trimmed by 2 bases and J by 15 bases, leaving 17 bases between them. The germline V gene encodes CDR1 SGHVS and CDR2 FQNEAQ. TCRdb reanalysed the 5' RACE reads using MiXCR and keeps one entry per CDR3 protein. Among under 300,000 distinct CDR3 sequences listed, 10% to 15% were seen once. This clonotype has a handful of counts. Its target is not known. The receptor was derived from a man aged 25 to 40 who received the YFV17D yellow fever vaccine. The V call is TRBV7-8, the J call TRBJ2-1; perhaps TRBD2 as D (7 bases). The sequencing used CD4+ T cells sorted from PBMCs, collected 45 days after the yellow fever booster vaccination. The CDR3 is CASSLNTGGQRFF. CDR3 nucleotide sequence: TGTGCCAGCAGCTTAAATACGGGGGGCCAGCGGTTCTTC. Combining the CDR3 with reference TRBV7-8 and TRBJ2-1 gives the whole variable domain GAGVSQSPRYKVAKRGQDVALRCDPISGHVSLFWYQQALGQGPEFLTYFQNEAQLDKSGLPSDRFFAERPEGSVSTLKIQRTQQEDSAVYLCASSLNTGGQRFFGPGTRLTVL.